This T cell receptor (beta chain) was recorded in a study of cytomegalovirus exposure and HLA in healthy donors. Study results and limitations: As was reported, the classifier diagnosed cytomegalovirus status with high specificity and sensitivity.

Both 60 Vbeta primers and 13 Jbeta primers went into the PCR. The method was immunoSEQ multiplex PCR; TCRdb's version includes in-frame clones alone and lacks a portion of them. The sample has about 140,000 clones; approximately 82% are singletons. The CDR3 is 16 amino acids. Per the germline V gene, CDR1 is SQVTM and CDR2 is ANQGSEA. The ends were cut back, 7 bases at V and 0 bases at J, with 19 bases in the middle. With respect to this clone: Its antigen remains unknown.

This TCR came from a man aged 25 to 40 in good health and CMV-seropositive. This chain joins TRBV29-1 and TRBJ2-1; D possibly corresponds to TRBD2 (6 bases). The specimen was PBMCs. The CDR3 DNA sequence: TGCAGCGAAAGAGGGTCGGGGCGGGGCTCCTACAATGAGCAGTTCTTC. Residues: CSERGSGRGSYNEQFF.